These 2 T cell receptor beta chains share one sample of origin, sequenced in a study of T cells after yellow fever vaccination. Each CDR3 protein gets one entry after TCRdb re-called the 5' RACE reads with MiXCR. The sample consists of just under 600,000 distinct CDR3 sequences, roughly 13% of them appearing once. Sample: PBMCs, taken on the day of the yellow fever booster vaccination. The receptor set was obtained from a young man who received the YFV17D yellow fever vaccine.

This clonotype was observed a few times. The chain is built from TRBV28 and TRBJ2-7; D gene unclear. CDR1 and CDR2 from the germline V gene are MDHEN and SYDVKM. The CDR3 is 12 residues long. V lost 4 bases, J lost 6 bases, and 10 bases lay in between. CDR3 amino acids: CASSSTMGEQYF. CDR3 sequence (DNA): TGTGCCAGCAGTTCTACTATGGGCGAGCAGTACTTC. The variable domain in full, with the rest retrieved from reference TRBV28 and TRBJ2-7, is DVKVTQSSRYLVKRTGEKVFLECVQDMDHENMFWYRQDPGLGLRLIYFSYDVKMKEKGDIPEGYSVSREKKERFSLILESASTNQTSMYLCASSSTMGEQYFGPGTRLTVT.

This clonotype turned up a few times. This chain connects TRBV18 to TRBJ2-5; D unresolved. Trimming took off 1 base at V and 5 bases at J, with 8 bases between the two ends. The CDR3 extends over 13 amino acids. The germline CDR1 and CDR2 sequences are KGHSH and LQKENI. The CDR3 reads CASSPRVWETQYF. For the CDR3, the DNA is TGTGCCAGCTCACCACGGGTCTGGGAGACCCAGTACTTC.